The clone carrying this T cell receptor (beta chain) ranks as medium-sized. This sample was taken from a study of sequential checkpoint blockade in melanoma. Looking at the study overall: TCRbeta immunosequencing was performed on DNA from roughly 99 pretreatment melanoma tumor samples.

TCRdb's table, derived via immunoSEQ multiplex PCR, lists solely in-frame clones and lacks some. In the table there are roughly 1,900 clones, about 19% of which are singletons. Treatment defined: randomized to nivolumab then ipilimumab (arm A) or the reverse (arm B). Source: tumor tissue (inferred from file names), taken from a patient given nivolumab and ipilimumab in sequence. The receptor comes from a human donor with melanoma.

CDR3 loop: CASSHQGTPELETQYF. The CDR3 DNA reads TGTGCCAGCAGCCACCAGGGGACTCCTGAGTTAGAGACCCAGTACTTC. The rearrangement uses TRBV11-3 and TRBJ2-5; D might be TRBD1 or TRBD2, each matching 6 bases. The V end was cut by 5 bases, the J end by 4 bases, with 20 bases between. CDR3 length: 16 residues. The V gene's germline CDR1 is SGHNT and CDR2 YENEEA.